The clone carrying this T cell receptor beta chain came up a few times. What it binds is not known. Repertoires were generated with immunoSEQ multiplex PCR, while TCRdb's copy carries only in-frame clones and drops some. The sample has about 64,000 clones, 90% seen once. The record originates from a study of graft-versus-host responses after intestinal transplantation. Turning to the study itself: Recipients uniformly received anti-thymocyte globulin induction, followed by tacrolimus and steroids for three to four years.

Study-level results: Across patients carrying graft-donor T cell macrochimerism, allografts held high graft-versus-host to host-versus-graft clonal ratios. GvH clones turned up in recipient marrow; some had shown up first in ileum or blood.

Losses at the gene ends were 5 bases for V and 4 bases for J; bases not matched to a gene: 8. The CDR3 totals 14 residues. CDR1 and CDR2 (germline): SEHNR, FQNEAQ (reference sequence). Sequencing used unstimulated CD8+ T cells sorted from spleen or lymph node cells, obtained before transplant. The genes are TRBV7-9 and TRBJ2-7; 7 bases are a match to TRBD1. This clonotype originated in a human donor who was the organ donor for an intestinal transplant. The CDR3 loop is CASSVRDRPYEQYF. In DNA, the CDR3 is TGTGCCAGCAGCGTCCGGGACAGACCTTACGAGCAGTACTTC.